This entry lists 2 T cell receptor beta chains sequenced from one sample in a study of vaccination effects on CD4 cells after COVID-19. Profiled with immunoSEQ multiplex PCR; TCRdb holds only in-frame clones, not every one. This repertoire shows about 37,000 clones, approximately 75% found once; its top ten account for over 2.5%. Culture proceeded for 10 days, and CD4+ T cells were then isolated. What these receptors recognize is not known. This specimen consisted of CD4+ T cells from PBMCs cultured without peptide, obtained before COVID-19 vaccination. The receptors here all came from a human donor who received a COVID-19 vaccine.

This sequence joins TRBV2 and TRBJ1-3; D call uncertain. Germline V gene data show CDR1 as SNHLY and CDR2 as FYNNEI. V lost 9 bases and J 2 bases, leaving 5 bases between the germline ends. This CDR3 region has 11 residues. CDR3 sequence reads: CASAPGNTIYF. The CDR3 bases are TGTGCCAGTGCCCCTGGAAACACCATATATTTT.

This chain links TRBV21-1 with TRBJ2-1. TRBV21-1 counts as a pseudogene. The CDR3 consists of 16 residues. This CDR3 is CASSKYIGAPYNEQFF. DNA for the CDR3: TGTGCCAGCAGCAAATACATCGGGGCCCCTTACAATGAGCAGTTCTTC.